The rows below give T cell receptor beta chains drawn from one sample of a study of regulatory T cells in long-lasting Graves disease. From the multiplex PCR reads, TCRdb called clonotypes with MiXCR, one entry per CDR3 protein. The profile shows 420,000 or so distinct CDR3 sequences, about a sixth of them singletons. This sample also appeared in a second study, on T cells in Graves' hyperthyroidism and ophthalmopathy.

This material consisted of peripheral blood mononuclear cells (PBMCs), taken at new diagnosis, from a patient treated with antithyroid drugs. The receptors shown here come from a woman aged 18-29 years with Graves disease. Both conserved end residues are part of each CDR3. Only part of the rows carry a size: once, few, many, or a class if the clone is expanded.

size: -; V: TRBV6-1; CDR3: CASIRQAPLGGGGANVLTF
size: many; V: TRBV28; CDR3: CASSSPGGEPGDTQYF
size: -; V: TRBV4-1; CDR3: CASSLLGGEYEQYF
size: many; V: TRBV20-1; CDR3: CSARDQRGAISYEQYF
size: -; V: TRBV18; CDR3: CASSPGQGSGYAF
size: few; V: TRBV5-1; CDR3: CASSTVRDGNYGYTF
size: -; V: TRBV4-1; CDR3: CASRTGVGLQNEQFF
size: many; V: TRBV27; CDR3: CASTPRSVGPTTNEQFF
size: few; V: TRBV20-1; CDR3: CSARILEKLFF
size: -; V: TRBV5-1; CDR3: CASSRPGGPTGSGSWDNEQFF
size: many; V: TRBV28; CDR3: CASSLSPLYEQYF
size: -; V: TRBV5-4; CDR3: CASSLSSSGTDTQYF
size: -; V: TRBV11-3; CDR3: CASSPEQSPVTEAFF
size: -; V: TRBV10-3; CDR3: CAISEVGSTDTQYF
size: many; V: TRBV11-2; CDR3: CASTLLPTYNYGYTF
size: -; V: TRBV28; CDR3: CATLGGQRTDTQYF
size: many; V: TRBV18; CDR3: CASSPLVNTEAFF
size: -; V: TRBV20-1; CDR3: CSARPSSGISETQYF
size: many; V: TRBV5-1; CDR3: CASSLVSGETTEAFF
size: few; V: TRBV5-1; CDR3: CASSLGTDNQPQHF
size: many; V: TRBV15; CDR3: CATSRQSGNSYNEQFF
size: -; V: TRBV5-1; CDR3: CASSMGLARETQYF
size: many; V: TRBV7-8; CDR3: CASSASGTANEKLFF
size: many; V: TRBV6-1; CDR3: CASSAGSTEAFF
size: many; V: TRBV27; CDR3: CASSLGPTGSNQPQHF
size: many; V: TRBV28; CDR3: CASRGQEIYEQYF
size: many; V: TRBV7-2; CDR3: CASSLVLAGALAYEQYF
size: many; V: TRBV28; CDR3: CASSSGLYEQYF
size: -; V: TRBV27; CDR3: CASSLLGTINEQFF
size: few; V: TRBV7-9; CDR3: CASSFLPRANEQFF
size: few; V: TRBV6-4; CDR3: CASSEDWSTEQFF
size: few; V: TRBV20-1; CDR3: CSAKPLTGNSLHF
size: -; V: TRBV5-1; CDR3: CASSLTTGRDEQYF
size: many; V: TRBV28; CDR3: CASNEGHLSYNEQFF
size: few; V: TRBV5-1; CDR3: CASSRTDYDYTF
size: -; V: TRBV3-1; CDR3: CASSQGRGRNSPLHF
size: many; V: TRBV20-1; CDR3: CSARDVLFGLAEQEQYF
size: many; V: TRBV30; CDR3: CAWDGRGLGEQFF
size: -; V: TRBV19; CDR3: CASSMDGGAYEQYF
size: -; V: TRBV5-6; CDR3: CASSLAVPGAWETQYF
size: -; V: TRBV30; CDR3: CASTSGTSGTIYNEQFF
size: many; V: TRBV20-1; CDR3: CSAPRQGVETQYF
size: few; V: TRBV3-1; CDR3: CASSQKGTLAGNTIYF
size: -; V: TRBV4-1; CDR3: CASSQTGGGGELFF
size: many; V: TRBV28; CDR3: CASSLSSNNEQFF
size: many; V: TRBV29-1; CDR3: CSVESGNEQFF
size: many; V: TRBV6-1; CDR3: CASSEIDRGSSYEQYF
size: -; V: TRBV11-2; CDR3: CASSLEGLAPSYNEQFF
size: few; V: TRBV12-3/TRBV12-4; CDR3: CASSPYRGLNYGYTF
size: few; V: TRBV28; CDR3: CASSFRGPYYGYTF
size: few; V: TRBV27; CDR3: CASSLTLAGVTDGYTF
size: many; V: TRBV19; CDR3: CATGGGLDTEAFF
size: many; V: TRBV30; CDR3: CAWSSTEQYF
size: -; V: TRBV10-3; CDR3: CAIRSIDRGMNSPLHF
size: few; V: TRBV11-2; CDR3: CASSLLPTGIAGLMTYEQYF